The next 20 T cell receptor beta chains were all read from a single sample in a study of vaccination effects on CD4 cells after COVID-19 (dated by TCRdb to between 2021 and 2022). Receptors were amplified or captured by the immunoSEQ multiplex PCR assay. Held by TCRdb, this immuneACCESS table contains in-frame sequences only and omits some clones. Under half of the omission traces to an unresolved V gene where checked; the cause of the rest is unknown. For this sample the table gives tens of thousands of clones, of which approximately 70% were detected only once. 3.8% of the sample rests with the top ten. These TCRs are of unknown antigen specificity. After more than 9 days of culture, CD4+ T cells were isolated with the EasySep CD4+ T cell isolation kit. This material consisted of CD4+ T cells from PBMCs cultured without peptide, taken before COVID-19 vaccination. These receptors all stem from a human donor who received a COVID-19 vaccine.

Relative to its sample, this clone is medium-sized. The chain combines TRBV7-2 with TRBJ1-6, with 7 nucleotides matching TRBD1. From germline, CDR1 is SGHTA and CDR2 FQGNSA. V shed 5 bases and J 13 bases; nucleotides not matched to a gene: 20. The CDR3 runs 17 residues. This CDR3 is CASSPLSGSGGSGPLHF. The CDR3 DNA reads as TGTGCCAGCAGCCCCCTGAGCGGGTCAGGGGGTTCTGGTCCCCTCCACTTT.

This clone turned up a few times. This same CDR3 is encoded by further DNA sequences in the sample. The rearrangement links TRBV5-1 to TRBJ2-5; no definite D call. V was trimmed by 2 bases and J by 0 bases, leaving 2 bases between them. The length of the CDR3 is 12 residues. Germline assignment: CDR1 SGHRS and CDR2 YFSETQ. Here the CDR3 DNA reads TGCGCCAGCAGCTTTGACCAAGAGACCCAGTACTTC. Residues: CASSFDQETQYF.

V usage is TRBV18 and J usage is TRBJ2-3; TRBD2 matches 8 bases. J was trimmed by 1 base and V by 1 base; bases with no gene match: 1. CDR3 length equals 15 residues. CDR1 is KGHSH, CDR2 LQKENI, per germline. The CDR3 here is CASSPRSGGTDTQYF. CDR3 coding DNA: TGTGCCAGCTCACCACGTAGCGGGGGCACAGATACGCAGTATTTT.

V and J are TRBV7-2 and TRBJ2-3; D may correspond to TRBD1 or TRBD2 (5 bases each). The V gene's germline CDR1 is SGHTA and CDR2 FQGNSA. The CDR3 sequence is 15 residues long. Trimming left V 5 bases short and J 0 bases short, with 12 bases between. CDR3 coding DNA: TGTGCCAGCAGCGTCTCAGGGAGTAGCACAGATACGCAGTATTTT. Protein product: CASSVSGSSTDTQYF. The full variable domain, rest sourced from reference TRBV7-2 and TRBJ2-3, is GAGVSQSPSNKVTEKGKDVELRCDPISGHTALYWYRQSLGQGLEFLIYFQGNSAPDKSGLPSDRFSAERTGGSVSTLTIQRTQQEDSAVYLCASSVSGSSTDTQYFGPGTRLTVL.

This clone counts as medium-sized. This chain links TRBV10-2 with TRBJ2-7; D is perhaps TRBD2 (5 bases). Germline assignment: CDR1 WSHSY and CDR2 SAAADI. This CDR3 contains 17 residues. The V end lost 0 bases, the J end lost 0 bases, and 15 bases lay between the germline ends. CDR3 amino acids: CASSESSRRGSSYEQYF. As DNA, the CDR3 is TGCGCCAGCAGTGAGTCGAGTAGACGGGGAAGCTCCTACGAGCAGTACTTC.

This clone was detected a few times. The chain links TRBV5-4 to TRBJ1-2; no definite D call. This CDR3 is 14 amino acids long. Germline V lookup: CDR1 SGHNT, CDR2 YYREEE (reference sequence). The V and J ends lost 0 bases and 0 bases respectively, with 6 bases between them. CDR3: CASSLATANYGYTF. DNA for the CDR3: TGTGCCAGCAGCTTGGCCACAGCTAACTATGGCTACACCTTC.

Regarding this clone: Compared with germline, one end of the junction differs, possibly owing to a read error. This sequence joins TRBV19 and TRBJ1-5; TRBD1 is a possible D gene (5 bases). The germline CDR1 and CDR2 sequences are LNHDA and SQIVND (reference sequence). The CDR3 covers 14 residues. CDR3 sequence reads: CAIAGVGSSQPQHF. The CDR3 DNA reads TGTGCCATTGCGGGGGTGGGAAGCAGTCAGCCCCAGCATTTT.

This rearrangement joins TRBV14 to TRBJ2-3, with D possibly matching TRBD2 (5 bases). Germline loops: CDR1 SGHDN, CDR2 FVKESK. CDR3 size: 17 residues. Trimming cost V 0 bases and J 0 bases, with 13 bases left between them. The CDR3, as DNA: TGTGCCAGCAGCCAAGATATTCGCGGACTGAGCACAGATACGCAGTATTTT. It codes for CASSQDIRGLSTDTQYF. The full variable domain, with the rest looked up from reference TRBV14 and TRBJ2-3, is EAGVTQFPSHSVIEKGQTVTLRCDPISGHDNLYWYRRVMGKEIKFLLHFVKESKQDESGMPNNRFLAERTGGTYSTLKVQPAELEDSGVYFCASSQDIRGLSTDTQYFGPGTRLTVL.

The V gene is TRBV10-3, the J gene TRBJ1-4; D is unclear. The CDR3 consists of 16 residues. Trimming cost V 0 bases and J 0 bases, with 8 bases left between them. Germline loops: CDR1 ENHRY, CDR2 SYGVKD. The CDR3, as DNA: TGTGCCATCAGTGAGTCGATAGGGCCAACTAATGAAAAACTGTTTTTT. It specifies CAISESIGPTNEKLFF.

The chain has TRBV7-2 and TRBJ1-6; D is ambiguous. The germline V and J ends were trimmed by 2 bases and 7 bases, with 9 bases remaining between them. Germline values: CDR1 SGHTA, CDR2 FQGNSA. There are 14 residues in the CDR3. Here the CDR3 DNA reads TGTGCCAGCAGCTTACAGGTTCGGAATTCACCCCTCCACTTT. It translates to CASSLQVRNSPLHF.

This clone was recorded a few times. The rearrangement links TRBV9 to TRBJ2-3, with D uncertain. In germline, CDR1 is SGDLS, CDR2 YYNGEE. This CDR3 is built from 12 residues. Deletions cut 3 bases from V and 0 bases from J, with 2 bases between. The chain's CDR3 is CASSASTDTQYF. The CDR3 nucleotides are TGTGCCAGCAGCGCTAGCACAGATACGCAGTATTTT.

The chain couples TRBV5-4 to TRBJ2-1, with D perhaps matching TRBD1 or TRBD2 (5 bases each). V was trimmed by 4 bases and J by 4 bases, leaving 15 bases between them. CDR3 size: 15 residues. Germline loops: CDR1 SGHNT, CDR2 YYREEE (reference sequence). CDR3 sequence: CASSRDAGGYNEQFF. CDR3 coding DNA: TGTGCCAGCAGCCGGGACGCCGGCGGGTACAATGAGCAGTTCTTC.

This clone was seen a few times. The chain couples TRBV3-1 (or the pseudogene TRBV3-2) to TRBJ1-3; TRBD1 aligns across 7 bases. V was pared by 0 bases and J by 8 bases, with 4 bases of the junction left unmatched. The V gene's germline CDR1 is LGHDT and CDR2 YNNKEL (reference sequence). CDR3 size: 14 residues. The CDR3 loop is CASSQEAGGYTIYF. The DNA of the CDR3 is TGTGCCAGCAGCCAAGAGGCAGGGGGGTACACCATATATTTT.

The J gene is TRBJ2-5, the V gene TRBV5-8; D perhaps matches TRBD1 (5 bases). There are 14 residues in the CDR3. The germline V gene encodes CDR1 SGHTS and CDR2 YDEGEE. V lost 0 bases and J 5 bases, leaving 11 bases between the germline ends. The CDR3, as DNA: TGTGCCAGCAGCTTGGGACAGTTCGGGGAGACCCAGTACTTC. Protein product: CASSLGQFGETQYF.

This chain's CDR3 is CASSLGLAGEYNEQFF. The CDR3 DNA reads TGTGCCAGCAGCTTGGGTCTAGCGGGGGAGTACAATGAGCAGTTCTTC. The gene calls are TRBV5-4 and TRBJ2-1; 10 nucleotides agree with TRBD2. The V and J ends lost 0 bases and 4 bases, in that order; junction bases with no gene match: 4. Per germline, CDR1 SGHNT and CDR2 YYREEE (reference sequence). The CDR3 sequence is 16 residues long.

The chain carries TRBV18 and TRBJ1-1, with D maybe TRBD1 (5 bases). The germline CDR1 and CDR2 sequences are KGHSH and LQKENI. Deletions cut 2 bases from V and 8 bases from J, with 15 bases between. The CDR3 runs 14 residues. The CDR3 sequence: CASSPGPGAREAFF. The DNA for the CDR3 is TGTGCCAGCTCACCAGGGCCTGGGGCTAGAGAAGCTTTCTTT. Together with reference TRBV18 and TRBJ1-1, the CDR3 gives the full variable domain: NAGVMQNPRHLVRRRGQEARLRCSPMKGHSHVYWYRQLPEEGLKFMVYLQKENIIDESGMPKERFSAEFPKEGPSILRIQQVVRGDSAAYFCASSPGPGAREAFFGQGTRLTVV.

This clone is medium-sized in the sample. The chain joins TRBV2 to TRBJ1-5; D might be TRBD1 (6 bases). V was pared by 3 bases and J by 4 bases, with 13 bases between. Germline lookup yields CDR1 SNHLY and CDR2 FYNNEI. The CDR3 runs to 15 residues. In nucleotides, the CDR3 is TGTGCCAGCAGTGATAGACAGGAACCTAATCAGCCCCAGCATTTT. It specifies CASSDRQEPNQPQHF.

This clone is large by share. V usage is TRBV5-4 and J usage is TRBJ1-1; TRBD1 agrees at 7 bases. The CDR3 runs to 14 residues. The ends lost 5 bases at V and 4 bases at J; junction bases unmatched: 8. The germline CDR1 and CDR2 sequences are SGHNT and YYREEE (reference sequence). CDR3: CASRPRQGVTEAFF. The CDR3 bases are TGTGCCAGCAGACCGAGACAGGGCGTCACTGAAGCTTTCTTT.

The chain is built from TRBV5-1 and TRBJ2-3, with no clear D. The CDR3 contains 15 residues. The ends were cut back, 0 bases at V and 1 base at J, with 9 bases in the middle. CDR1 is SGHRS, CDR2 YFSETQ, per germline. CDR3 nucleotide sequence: TGCGCCAGCAGCTTGGACGAGCCACGCACAGATACGCAGTATTTT. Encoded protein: CASSLDEPRTDTQYF.

The CDR3 DNA is TGTGCCAGCAGCGTAGGGACAGGGTGGCCCGGGGAGCTGTTTTTT. Protein: CASSVGTGWPGELFF. The chain uses TRBV9 and TRBJ2-2, with 8 bases lining up with TRBD1. The CDR3 has 15 residues. With 0 bases clipped from V and 6 bases from J, the junction kept 4 bases outside the gene matches. Germline CDR1 and CDR2: SGDLS and YYNGEE.